Only a few counts were recorded for the clone carrying this T cell receptor beta chain. TCRdb ran MiXCR on the 5' RACE reads and lists one entry per CDR3 protein. The sample contains roughly 690,000 distinct CDR3 sequences, 5.5% to 7.5% of which appear only once. V was shortened by 3 bases and J by 4 bases, with 16 bases between the two germline ends. CDR3 length: 16 residues. These data originate in a study of identical twins. This chain connects TRBV12-3 or TRBV12-4 to TRBJ2-1, with TRBD1 as a possible D gene (5 bases). This sequence originates from a man younger than 35 in good health. The sample taken for sequencing was naive T cells sorted from blood. CDR3 region: CASSFSGRVAYNEQFF. CDR3 bases: TGTGCCAGCAGTTTTTCCGGCAGGGTGGCATACAATGAGCAGTTCTTC.